This T cell receptor (beta chain) was sequenced for a study of cytomegalovirus exposure and HLA in healthy donors. Whole-study results and caveats: According to a later analysis, most TCR beta chains associated with CMV appeared HLA-restricted. The dataset shows that most TCR sequences were rare, while some public TCRs occurred in many donors. Both high specificity and high sensitivity reportedly marked the classifier's diagnosis of cytomegalovirus status.

This clone occurred a few times. Its antigen is unknown. The PCR employed 60 Vbeta primers together with 13 Jbeta primers. This table comes from immunoSEQ multiplex PCR, and its TCRdb copy is limited to in-frame clones, with some not included. The table shows 85,000 to 130,000 clones, with roughly 82% occurring only once. There are 13 residues in the CDR3. Germline CDR1 reads LGHNA; CDR2 reads YSLEER. V gave up 4 bases and J gave up 3 bases, with 10 bases separating them. The chain uses TRBV4-3 and TRBJ2-7; D is unresolved. Sequencing input: PBMCs. The TCR sequence derives from a male donor in good health and CMV-seropositive. This CDR3 reads CASSPRSNYEQYF. The CDR3 nucleotides are TGCGCCAGCAGCCCTCGGTCTAACTACGAGCAGTACTTC.